What follows are 4 T cell receptor beta chains derived from one specimen sequenced in a study of CD8+ T cells in alopecia areata. Treatment here: oral pan-JAK inhibitor, 5-10 mg twice daily. Extraction and reverse transcription of RNA yielded cDNA as the sequencing template. The protocol was immunoSEQ multiplex PCR, while the TCRdb copy is restricted to in-frame clones and leaves out a portion. The sample lists more than 90,000 clones; about 61% were seen once. This specimen consisted of CD8+ T cells sorted from blood, obtained at approximately week 61, from a patient treated with tofacitinib. Receptors originate from a human donor with alopecia areata.

The chain recombines TRBV30 with TRBJ1-5, with 7 bases that match TRBD1. This CDR3 region has 13 residues. The V segment lost 1 base and the J segment 8 bases; nucleotides outside the gene matches: 5. Germline CDR1 is GTSNPN and CDR2 is SVGIG (reference sequence). CDR3 sequence: CAWSGAGTEPQHF. The DNA for the CDR3 is TGTGCCTGGAGTGGGGCAGGGACAGAGCCCCAGCATTTT.

This clone was picked up a small number of times. The genes are TRBV6-1 and TRBJ2-2; no firm D call. The germline V and J ends were trimmed by 6 bases and 3 bases, with 8 bases remaining between them. CDR1 is MNHNS and CDR2 is SASEGT in the germline V gene. This CDR3 comprises 13 residues. The CDR3 here is CASRRRDTGELFF. For the CDR3, the DNA is TGTGCCAGCAGGAGGCGTGACACCGGGGAGCTGTTTTTT.

The V call is TRBV30, the J call TRBJ2-5; D call uncertain. Germline loops: CDR1 GTSNPN, CDR2 SVGIG (reference sequence). CDR3 length: 12 residues. The V end was cut by 4 bases, the J end by 7 bases, with 13 bases between. CDR3: CAWMQDPGTQYF. The CDR3, as DNA: TGTGCCTGGATGCAGGACCCTGGGACCCAGTACTTC.

This clone was observed a few times. The V call is TRBV14, the J call TRBJ2-3, with a weak D call TRBD2 (5 bases). The V and J ends lost 1 base and 0 bases respectively, with 11 bases between them. This CDR3 has 16 amino acids. Germline CDR1 is SGHDN and CDR2 is FVKESK. CDR3 region: CASSQGLAHSTDTQYF. For the CDR3, the DNA is TGTGCCAGCAGCCAAGGGCTAGCCCATAGCACAGATACGCAGTATTTT.